Listed below are T cell receptor beta chains from one sample, sequenced in a study of blood T cell repertoires in COVID-19. The table came from immunoSEQ multiplex PCR; TCRdb's copy has only in-frame clones and leaves some out. The sample records some 150,000 clones, roughly nine tenths being singletons. The sample was peripheral blood. The receptors come from a woman in her 70s with acute or convalescent COVID-19. Both conserved end residues are part of each CDR3. The D gene is left open where the match is weak.

d_call	j_call	v_call	cdr3_aa	cdr3_nt
.	TRBJ2-7	TRBV29-1	CSVDSSQGGYEQYF	TGCAGCGTTGATTCAAGCCAGGGCGGCTACGAGCAGTACTTC
TRBD1	TRBJ1-1	TRBV18	CASSPSGGSGEAFF	TGTGCCAGCTCACCATCAGGGGGCTCTGGTGAAGCTTTCTTT
.	TRBJ1-1	TRBV5-4	CASSLRVNTEAFF	TGTGCCAGCAGCTTGCGGGTGAACACTGAAGCTTTCTTT
TRBD1	TRBJ2-3	TRBV18	CASSHGYDRGLADTQYF	TGTGCCAGCTCACACGGATATGACAGGGGGCTGGCAGATACGCAGTATTTT
TRBD2	TRBJ2-7	TRBV5-1	CASSLALTPTGGRNEQYF	TGCGCCAGCAGCTTGGCCCTTACACCTACGGGGGGGAGGAACGAGCAGTACTTC
.	TRBJ2-6	TRBV18	CASSPQASGANVLTF	TGTGCCAGCTCGCCGCAAGCCTCTGGGGCCAACGTCCTGACTTTC
.	TRBJ2-2	TRBV3-1/TRBV3-2	CASSQETYLSGELFF	TGTGCCAGCAGCCAAGAAACGTACCTATCCGGGGAGCTGTTTTTT
TRBD2	TRBJ2-1	TRBV11-2	CASSSLGLAGGWYNEQFF	TGTGCCAGCAGCTCCCTAGGACTAGCGGGGGGCTGGTACAATGAGCAGTTCTTC
.	TRBJ1-6	TRBV6-5	CASSSSGHYLNSPLHF	TGTGCCAGCAGTTCGTCCGGACACTACTTAAATTCACCCCTCCACTTT
.	TRBJ1-1	TRBV2	CASSAGRESRGF	TGTGCCAGCAGTGCCGGTAGGGAATCCCGGGGCTTT
.	TRBJ1-1	TRBV7-9	CASSLLATNTEAFF	TGTGCCAGCAGCTTATTGGCGACAAACACTGAAGCTTTCTTT
.	TRBJ1-2	TRBV19	CASSESGFSVDGYTF	TGTGCCAGTAGCGAATCAGGGTTTTCGGTAGATGGCTACACCTTC
TRBD2	TRBJ2-1	TRBV12-3/TRBV12-4	CASSFRLAGALF	TGTGCCAGCAGTTTCCGACTAGCGGGGGCCCTCTTC